This T cell receptor beta chain was documented in a study of CD8 T cells in Susac syndrome. TCR beta was sequenced from blood CD8+ and CD4+ T cells. Negative isolation yielded the CD8+ and CD4+ T cells, while FACS enriched the TEMRA cells. The RNA, about 0.5 to 1 ug, was put through reverse transcription using random hexamers. TCRdb independently ran MiXCR on the immunoSEQ multiplex PCR reads; one entry per CDR3 protein. The data hold 150,000 to 200,000 distinct CDR3 sequences, with around 94% observed a single time. The sample comprised CD4+ T cells from PBMCs. The sequence came from a human donor in good health.

CDR3 sequence reads: CSVVSEGTEAFF. CDR3 DNA: TGCAGCGTTGTTTCTGAAGGTACTGAAGCTTTCTTT. The chain is built from TRBV29-1 and TRBJ1-1; the D is unclear. V was shortened by 4 bases and J by 5 bases, with 11 bases between the two germline ends. The germline V gene has CDR1 SQVTM and CDR2 ANQGSEA. CDR3 length: 12 amino acids.